The 27 T cell receptor beta chains below were found in one sample sequenced in a study of B cell selection in AIRE deficiency (dated by TCRdb to the late 2010s). The library relied on the immunoSEQ multiplex PCR assay. TCRdb provides this immuneACCESS table in a form limited to in-frame rearrangements. Some clones are lacking; in checked studies, under half of them reflect an unresolved V gene, and why the rest are absent is not known. The sample yields around 24,000 clones; approximately 96% were counted once. The ten largest clonotypes hold roughly 0.16% of the sample. Conventional CD4 T cells were sorted as cells that were CD4+CD127+. Sequencing was carried out using CD4+CD127+ conventional T cells sorted from PBMCs. These receptors came from a human donor in good health.

The rearrangement uses TRBV18 and TRBJ2-6, with D maybe TRBD1 (5 bases). V was pared by 8 bases and J by 1 base, with 15 bases between. There are 16 residues in the CDR3. Germline V gene lookup returns CDR1 KGHSH and CDR2 LQKENI. CDR3 sequence reads: CASLLQETSGANVLTF. In DNA form, the CDR3 reads TGTGCCAGCCTTCTACAGGAGACGTCTGGGGCCAACGTCCTGACTTTC.

The chain combines TRBV19 with TRBJ2-5; 7 bases align to TRBD2. The length of the CDR3 is 15 residues. Germline CDR1 and CDR2: LNHDA and SQIVND (reference sequence). With 7 bases clipped from V and 5 bases from J, the junction kept 13 bases outside the gene matches. CDR3 region: CASNRAGPHRETQYF. DNA for the CDR3: TGTGCCAGTAATCGAGCGGGGCCACACCGGGAGACCCAGTACTTC.

The chain carries TRBV6-5 and TRBJ1-1, with 9 bases that match TRBD1. Trimming took 8 bases from V and 5 from J; bases not matched to a gene: 9. The germline V gene encodes CDR1 MNHEY and CDR2 SVGAGI. This CDR3 contains 14 residues. CDR3 amino acids: CASAPVDRGTEAFF. In nucleotides, the CDR3 is TGTGCCAGCGCCCCGGTGGACAGGGGAACTGAAGCTTTCTTT.

The CDR3 region is CASSKGQGYEQYF. DNA for the CDR3: TGTGCCAGCAGTAAAGGACAGGGTTACGAGCAGTACTTC. The chain has TRBV6-6 and TRBJ2-7; 8 bases match TRBD1. The CDR3 loop spans 13 amino acids. Looked up from germline, CDR1 is MNHNY and CDR2 is SVGAGI (reference sequence). After removal of 5 bases from V and 4 bases from J, the junction contained 4 bases not matched to a gene.

This chain connects TRBV6-1 to TRBJ1-2; D ambiguous. CDR3 length: 12 amino acids. V was clipped by 2 bases and J by 10 bases, with 11 bases between them. Per germline, CDR1 MNHNS and CDR2 SASEGT. CDR3 region: CASSETIGVYTF. CDR3 coding DNA: TGTGCCAGCAGTGAAACCATCGGAGTCTACACCTTC.

The chain couples TRBV11-3 to TRBJ2-3, with D possibly being TRBD2 (5 bases). The ends were cut back, 2 bases at V and 4 bases at J, with 10 bases in the middle. The germline V gene has CDR1 SGHNT and CDR2 YENEEA. This CDR3 region has 14 residues. DNA of the CDR3: TGTGCCAGCAGCTTAACCAACGGGGCAGATACGCAGTATTTT. Translated: CASSLTNGADTQYF.

V gene TRBV7-2 combines with J gene TRBJ1-5, with D perhaps matching TRBD1 (5 bases). V shed 5 bases and J shed 9 bases, with 11 bases lying between them. CDR1 is SGHTA, CDR2 FQGNSA, per germline. CDR3 length: 12 amino acids. Written as DNA, the CDR3 is TGTGCCAGCAGCGCGGGGGGTGGGCCCCAGCATTTT. Translating gives CASSAGGGPQHF.

The rearrangement uses TRBV5-1 and TRBJ2-2; a weak D match, TRBD1 (6 bases). Trimming removed 3 bases at V and 3 bases at J, with 12 bases between. The CDR3 contains 15 residues. Germline V gene sequence: CDR1 SGHRS, CDR2 YFSETQ. The CDR3 sequence: CASSSDRSYTGELFF. The DNA of the CDR3 is TGCGCCAGCAGCTCGGACAGAAGTTACACCGGGGAGCTGTTTTTT.

This clone was recorded once. The chain has TRBV6-5 and TRBJ2-1; TRBD1 agrees at 12 bases. This CDR3 spans 15 amino acids. The germline CDR1 and CDR2 sequences are MNHEY and SVGAGI. V shed 5 bases and J 7 bases; nucleotides not matched to a gene: 6. The CDR3 DNA follows: TGTGCCAGCAGTGGACGGGACAGGGGGCTAAATGAGCAGTTCTTC. Translated, it gives CASSGRDRGLNEQFF.

This sequence joins TRBV19 and TRBJ1-3; D remains unclear. This CDR3 spans 18 amino acids. Trimming stripped 4 bases from V and 4 bases from J, with 23 bases between. Looked up from germline, CDR1 is LNHDA and CDR2 is SQIVND (reference sequence). CDR3 sequence reads: CASSSWQVAPMGGNTIYF. For the CDR3, the DNA is TGTGCCAGTAGTAGCTGGCAGGTTGCTCCGATGGGGGGAAACACCATATATTTT.

There are a few counts of this clone. The chain employs TRBV19 and TRBJ1-6; a weak D match, TRBD1 (5 bases). CDR3 length: 13 residues. Per the germline V gene, CDR1 is LNHDA and CDR2 is SQIVND (reference sequence). The V end lost 7 bases, the J end lost 7 bases, and 11 bases lay between the germline ends. DNA of the CDR3: TGTGCCAGTAATGGCCAGGGCAATTCACCCCTCCACTTT. It specifies CASNGQGNSPLHF.

The V and J genes are TRBV6-5 and TRBJ2-1, with 7 positions matching TRBD1. With 6 bases clipped from V and 10 bases from J, the junction kept 12 bases outside the gene matches. CDR1 MNHEY and CDR2 SVGAGI come from the germline V gene. CDR3 length equals 14 residues. For the CDR3, the DNA is TGTGCCAGCAGATTCGACAGGGTGATAGGGGAGCAGTTCTTC. As protein: CASRFDRVIGEQFF.

V and J are TRBV7-9 and TRBJ2-1; no definite D call. Between the trimmed V and J ends, which lost 1 base and 6 bases, there was a span of 19 bases. This CDR3 contains 17 residues. CDR1 and CDR2 from the germline V gene are SEHNR and FQNEAQ (reference sequence). DNA for the CDR3: TGTGCCAGCAGCTTAGGCTCCGGAAAAGGAGCCTCCAATGAGCAGTTCTTC. Protein product: CASSLGSGKGASNEQFF.

The gene calls are TRBV10-3 and TRBJ2-5; D not resolved. The CDR3 length is 13 residues. V lost 6 bases and J lost 5, with 13 bases in between. The germline V gene encodes CDR1 ENHRY and CDR2 SYGVKD. CDR3 DNA: TGTGCCATCAGGGCTGAAGGGCCCGAGACCCAGTACTTC. Translation: CAIRAEGPETQYF.

The chain couples TRBV6-5 to TRBJ1-5, with D possibly being TRBD1 (6 bases). V was trimmed by 2 bases and J by 1 base, leaving 6 bases between them. The CDR3 spans 14 residues. Germline assignment: CDR1 MNHEY and CDR2 SVGAGI. CDR3 DNA: TGTGCCAGCAGTTACGACAGGAGCAATCAGCCCCAGCATTTT. Translating it yields CASSYDRSNQPQHF.

The rearrangement uses TRBV5-1 and TRBJ2-7, with a weak D call TRBD2 (5 bases). The CDR3 is 14 amino acids. The germline V gene encodes CDR1 SGHRS and CDR2 YFSETQ. V lost 0 bases and J lost 2, with 9 bases in between. CDR3: CASSLDGETYEQYF. CDR3 in DNA: TGCGCCAGCAGCTTGGACGGGGAAACCTACGAGCAGTACTTC. Using reference TRBV5-1 and TRBJ2-7 for the parts outside the CDR3, the full variable domain is KAGVTQTPRYLIKTRGQQVTLSCSPISGHRSVSWYQQTPGQGLQFLFEYFSETQRNKGNFPGRFSGRQFSNSRSEMNVSTLELGDSALYLCASSLDGETYEQYFGPGTRLTVT.

This rearrangement joins TRBV11-1 to TRBJ2-1; D gene ambiguous. The CDR3 consists of 15 residues. V shed 5 bases and J shed 0 bases, with 11 bases lying between them. Germline V gene data show CDR1 as SGHAT and CDR2 as FQDESV (reference sequence). The CDR3: CASSPQVSSYNEQFF. DNA for the CDR3: TGTGCCAGCAGCCCTCAGGTTAGCTCCTACAATGAGCAGTTCTTC.

The V gene is TRBV10-3, the J gene TRBJ1-1; maybe TRBD1 (6 bases). Germline V gene data show CDR1 as ENHRY and CDR2 as SYGVKD. CDR3 length: 14 residues. The V and J ends lost 2 bases and 1 base respectively, with 8 bases between them. The CDR3 sequence is CAISERGRNTEAFF. In DNA, the CDR3 is TGTGCCATCAGTGAGAGGGGGAGGAACACTGAAGCTTTCTTT.

The chain joins TRBV9 to TRBJ2-3; D remains unclear. V was pared by 0 bases and J by 2 bases, with 10 bases between. CDR1 is SGDLS, CDR2 YYNGEE, per germline. The CDR3 contains 15 residues. The CDR3 nucleotides read TGTGCCAGCAGCGTAGGGGCACCTTACACAGATACGCAGTATTTT. Amino acid sequence: CASSVGAPYTDTQYF.

J is TRBJ2-7 and V is TRBV27; the D gene is possibly TRBD2 (5 bases). Trimming stripped 4 bases from V and 6 bases from J, with 16 bases between. The CDR3 loop spans 14 amino acids. Germline loops: CDR1 MNHEY, CDR2 SMNVEV (reference sequence). CDR3 in DNA: TGTGCCAGCAGTTCCCTCGGGGTTCCTGGCGAGCAGTACTTC. Translating gives CASSSLGVPGEQYF.

V usage is TRBV4-3 and J usage is TRBJ1-2, with D tentatively TRBD1 (6 bases). Trimming removed 0 bases from V and 0 bases from J, with 11 bases in between. The CDR3 extends over 16 amino acids. Germline V gene data show CDR1 as LGHNA and CDR2 as YSLEER. The CDR3 reads CASSQEEQGPNYGYTF. The CDR3 region has the DNA TGCGCCAGCAGCCAAGAAGAACAGGGACCTAACTATGGCTACACCTTC.

The chain is built from TRBV6-5 and TRBJ1-2; D is unresolved. Looked up from germline, CDR1 is MNHEY and CDR2 is SVGAGI. The CDR3 consists of 11 residues. V gave up 2 bases and J gave up 8 bases, with 6 bases separating them. The CDR3 DNA is TGTGCCAGCAGTTACGGGGTCGGCTACACCTTC. Translation: CASSYGVGYTF.

The chain couples TRBV19 to TRBJ2-1; 7 nucleotides match TRBD1. This CDR3 region has 18 residues. The germline V gene has CDR1 LNHDA and CDR2 SQIVND (reference sequence). V lost 4 bases, J lost 0 bases, and 12 bases stayed unmatched. The CDR3 sequence is CASSRGGGTVSSYNEQFF. CDR3 nucleotides: TGTGCCAGTAGTAGAGGGGGTGGGACAGTTAGCTCCTACAATGAGCAGTTCTTC.

The genes are TRBV6-6 and TRBJ1-3; no reliable D call. The CDR3 consists of 14 residues. Trimming removed 6 bases from V and 7 bases from J, with 16 bases in between. The V gene's germline CDR1 is MNHNY and CDR2 SVGAGI (reference sequence). The CDR3 DNA reads as TGTGCCAGCAGACCGGTCGGGGTTACGAACACCATATATTTT. Translation: CASRPVGVTNTIYF.

The rearrangement links TRBV7-8 to TRBJ2-5; D gene ambiguous. Trimming shortened V by 7 bases and J by 6 bases, and 21 bases separated the two germline ends. The CDR3 contains 15 residues. Germline V gene lookup returns CDR1 SGHVS and CDR2 FQNEAQ. The CDR3 reads CASNLPFLLDKTQYF. In DNA, the CDR3 is TGTGCCAGCAACCTTCCATTCCTGCTCGATAAGACCCAGTACTTC.

The J gene is TRBJ2-5, the V gene TRBV18; D is ambiguous. V lost 9 bases, J lost 2 bases, and 16 bases lay in between. The CDR3 contains 14 residues. Germline V lookup: CDR1 KGHSH, CDR2 LQKENI. The CDR3 nucleotides read TGTGCCAGTTCTCTACCGACAAATCAAGAGACCCAGTACTTC. Protein sequence: CASSLPTNQETQYF.

The chain recombines TRBV19 with TRBJ2-7; D is undetermined. The CDR3 consists of 12 residues. Germline CDR1 and CDR2: LNHDA and SQIVND (reference sequence). Trimming pared 4 bases from V and 3 bases from J, leaving 7 bases between. The CDR3 loop reads CASSNSFYEQYF. The CDR3 nucleotides are TGTGCCAGTAGTAACAGTTTCTACGAGCAGTACTTC.